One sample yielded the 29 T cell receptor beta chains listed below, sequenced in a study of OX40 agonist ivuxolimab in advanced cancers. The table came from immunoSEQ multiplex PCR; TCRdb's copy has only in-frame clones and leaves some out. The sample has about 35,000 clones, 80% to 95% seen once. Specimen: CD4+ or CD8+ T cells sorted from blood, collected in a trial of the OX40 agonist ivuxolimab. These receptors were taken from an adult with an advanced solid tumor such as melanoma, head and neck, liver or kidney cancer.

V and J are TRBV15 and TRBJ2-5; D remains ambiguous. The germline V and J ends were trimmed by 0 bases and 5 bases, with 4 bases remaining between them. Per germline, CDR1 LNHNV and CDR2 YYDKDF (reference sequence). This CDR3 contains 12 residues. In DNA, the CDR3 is TGTGCCACCAGCAGAGAAGGGGAGACCCAGTACTTC. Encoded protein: CATSREGETQYF.

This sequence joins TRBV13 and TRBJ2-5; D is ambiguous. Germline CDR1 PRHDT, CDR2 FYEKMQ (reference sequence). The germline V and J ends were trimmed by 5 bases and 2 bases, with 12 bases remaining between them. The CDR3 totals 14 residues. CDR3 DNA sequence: TGTGCCAGCAGCAGGATTGACAAACAAGAGACCCAGTACTTC. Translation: CASSRIDKQETQYF.

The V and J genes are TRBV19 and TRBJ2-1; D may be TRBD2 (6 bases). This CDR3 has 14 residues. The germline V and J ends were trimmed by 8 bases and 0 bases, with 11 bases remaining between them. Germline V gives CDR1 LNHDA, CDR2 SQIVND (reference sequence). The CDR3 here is CASFDGSSYNEQFF. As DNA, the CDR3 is TGTGCCAGTTTTGACGGGAGCTCCTACAATGAGCAGTTCTTC. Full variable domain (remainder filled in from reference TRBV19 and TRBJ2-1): DGGITQSPKYLFRKEGQNVTLSCEQNLNHDAMYWYRQDPGQGLRLIYYSQIVNDFQKGDIAEGYSVSREKKESFPLTVTSAQKNPTAFYLCASFDGSSYNEQFFGPGTRLTVL.

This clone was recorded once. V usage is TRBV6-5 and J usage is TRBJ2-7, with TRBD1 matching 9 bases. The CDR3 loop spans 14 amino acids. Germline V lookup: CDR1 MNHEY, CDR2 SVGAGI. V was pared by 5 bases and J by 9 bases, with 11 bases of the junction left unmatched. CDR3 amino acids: CASSPGQGTYGQYF. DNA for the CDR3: TGTGCCAGCAGTCCGGGACAGGGTACTTATGGGCAGTACTTC.

DNA of the CDR3: TGCGCCAGCAGCTCCGGGACAGCTGACACTGAAGCTTTCTTT. Translating gives CASSSGTADTEAFF. This chain connects TRBV5-1 to TRBJ1-1, with TRBD1 matching over 7 bases. The ends lost 3 bases at V and 3 bases at J; junction bases unmatched: 5. The CDR3 contains 14 residues. Germline V gene data show CDR1 as SGHRS and CDR2 as YFSETQ.

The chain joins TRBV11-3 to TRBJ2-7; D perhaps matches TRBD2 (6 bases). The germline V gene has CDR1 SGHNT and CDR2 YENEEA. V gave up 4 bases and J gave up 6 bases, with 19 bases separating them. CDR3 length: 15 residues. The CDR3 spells CASSSRTISSVEQYF. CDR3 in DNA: TGTGCCAGCAGCTCCCGGACTATTTCCTCCGTCGAGCAGTACTTC.

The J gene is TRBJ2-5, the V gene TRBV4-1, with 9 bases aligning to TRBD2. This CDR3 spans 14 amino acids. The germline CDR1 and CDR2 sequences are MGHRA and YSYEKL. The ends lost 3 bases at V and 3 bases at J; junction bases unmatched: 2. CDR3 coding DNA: TGCGCCAGCAGCCAGGTAGCGGGAGAAGAGACCCAGTACTTC. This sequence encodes CASSQVAGEETQYF.

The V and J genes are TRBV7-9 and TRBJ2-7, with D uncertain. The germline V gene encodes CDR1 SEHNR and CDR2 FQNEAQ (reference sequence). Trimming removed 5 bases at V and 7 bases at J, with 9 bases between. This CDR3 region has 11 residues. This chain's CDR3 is CASSMFYEQYF. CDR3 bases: TGTGCCAGCAGCATGTTTTATGAGCAGTACTTC.

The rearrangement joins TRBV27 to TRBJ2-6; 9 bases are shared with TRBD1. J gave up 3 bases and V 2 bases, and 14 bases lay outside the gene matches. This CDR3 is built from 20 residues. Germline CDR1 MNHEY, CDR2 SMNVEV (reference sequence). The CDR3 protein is CASSLLPGQGPPDGANVLTF. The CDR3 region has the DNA TGTGCCAGCAGTTTACTACCGGGACAGGGACCTCCCGATGGGGCCAACGTCCTGACTTTC.

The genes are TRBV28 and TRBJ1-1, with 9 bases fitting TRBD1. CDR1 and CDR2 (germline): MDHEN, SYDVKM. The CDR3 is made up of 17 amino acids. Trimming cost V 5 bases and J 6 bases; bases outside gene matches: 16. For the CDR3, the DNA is TGTGCCAGCAGTCCTCACCTAGCGGGACAGGGAGTCCCTGAAGCTTTCTTT. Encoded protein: CASSPHLAGQGVPEAFF.

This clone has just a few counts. CDR3 coding DNA: TGCAGCGTCCTCAAGGACACCAACGAGCAGTACTTC. Translation: CSVLKDTNEQYF. The chain uses TRBV29-1 and TRBJ2-7; possible D gene TRBD1, 5 bases. CDR1 and CDR2 from the germline V gene are SQVTM and ANQGSEA. The CDR3 runs 12 residues. Trimming shortened V by 6 bases and J by 5 bases, and 14 bases separated the two germline ends.

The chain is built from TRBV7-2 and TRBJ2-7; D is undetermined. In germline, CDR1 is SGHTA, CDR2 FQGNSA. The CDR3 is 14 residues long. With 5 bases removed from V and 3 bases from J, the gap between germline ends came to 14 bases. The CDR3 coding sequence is TGTGCCAGCAGCCCCCCGATGAACTTCTACGAGCAGTACTTC. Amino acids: CASSPPMNFYEQYF.

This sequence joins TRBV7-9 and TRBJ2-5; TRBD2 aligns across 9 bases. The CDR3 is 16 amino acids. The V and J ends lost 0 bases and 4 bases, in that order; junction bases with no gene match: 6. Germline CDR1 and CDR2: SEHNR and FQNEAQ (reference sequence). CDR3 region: CASSLATSGGAETQYF. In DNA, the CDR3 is TGTGCCAGCAGCTTAGCGACTAGCGGAGGGGCAGAGACCCAGTACTTC.

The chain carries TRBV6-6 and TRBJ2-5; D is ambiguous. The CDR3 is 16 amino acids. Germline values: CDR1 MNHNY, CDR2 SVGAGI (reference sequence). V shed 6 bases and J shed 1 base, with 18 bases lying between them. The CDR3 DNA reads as TGTGCCAGCAGCCCCCCGTCCCTTACAACCCAAGAGACCCAGTACTTC. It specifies CASSPPSLTTQETQYF.

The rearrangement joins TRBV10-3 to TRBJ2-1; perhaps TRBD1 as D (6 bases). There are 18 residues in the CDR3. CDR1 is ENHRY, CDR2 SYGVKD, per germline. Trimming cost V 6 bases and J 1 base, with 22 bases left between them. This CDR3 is CAIRSGDPIAGSYNEQFF. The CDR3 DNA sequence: TGTGCCATCAGGTCAGGGGATCCTATCGCGGGTTCCTACAATGAGCAGTTCTTC.

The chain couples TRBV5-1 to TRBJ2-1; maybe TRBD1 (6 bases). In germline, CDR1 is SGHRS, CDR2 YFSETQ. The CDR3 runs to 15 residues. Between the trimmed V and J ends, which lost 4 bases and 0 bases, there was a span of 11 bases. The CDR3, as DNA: TGCGCCAGCAGCCGGACAGAGAGCTCCTACAATGAGCAGTTCTTC. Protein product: CASSRTESSYNEQFF.

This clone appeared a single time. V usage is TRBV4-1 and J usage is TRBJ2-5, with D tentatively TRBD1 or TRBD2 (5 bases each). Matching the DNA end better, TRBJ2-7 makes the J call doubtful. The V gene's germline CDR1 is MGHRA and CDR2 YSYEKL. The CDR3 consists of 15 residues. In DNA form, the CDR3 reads TGCGCCAGCAGCCTCTCCGGGACGGGGAGTTACGAGCAGTACTTC. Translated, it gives CASSLSGTGSYEQYF.

The CDR3 loop reads CASSPHAVTDTQYF. The CDR3 DNA is TGTGCCAGCAGCCCACATGCAGTCACAGATACGCAGTATTTT. This chain uses TRBV28 with TRBJ2-3; D is unresolved. The length of the CDR3 is 14 residues. In germline, CDR1 is MDHEN, CDR2 SYDVKM. V gave up 6 bases and J gave up 2 bases, with 12 bases separating them.

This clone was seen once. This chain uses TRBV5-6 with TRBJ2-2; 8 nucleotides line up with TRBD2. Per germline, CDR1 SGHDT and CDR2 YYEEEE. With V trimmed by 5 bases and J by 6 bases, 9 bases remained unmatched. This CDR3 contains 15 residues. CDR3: CASRPQLAVPGELFF. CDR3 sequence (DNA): TGTGCCAGCAGACCCCAACTAGCGGTACCCGGGGAGCTGTTTTTT.

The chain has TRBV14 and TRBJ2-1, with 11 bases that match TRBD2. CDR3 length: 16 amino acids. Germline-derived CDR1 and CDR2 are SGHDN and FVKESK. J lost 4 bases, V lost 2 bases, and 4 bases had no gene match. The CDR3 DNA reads TGTGCCAGCAGCCAACTGACTAGCGGGATTTACAATGAGCAGTTCTTC. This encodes CASSQLTSGIYNEQFF.

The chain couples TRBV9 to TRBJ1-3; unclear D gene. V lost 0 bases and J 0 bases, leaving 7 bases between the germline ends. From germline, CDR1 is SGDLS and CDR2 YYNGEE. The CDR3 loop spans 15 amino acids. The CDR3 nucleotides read TGTGCCAGCAGCGTAGACGGGAACTCTGGAAACACCATATATTTT. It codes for CASSVDGNSGNTIYF.

The CDR3 sequence is CASSLAGGETDTQYF. DNA of the CDR3: TGTGCCAGCAGTCTAGCGGGAGGGGAGACAGATACGCAGTATTTT. V and J are TRBV2 and TRBJ2-3, with TRBD2 matching over 12 bases. Germline loops: CDR1 SNHLY, CDR2 FYNNEI. The CDR3 is made up of 15 amino acids. V was clipped by 5 bases and J by 3 bases; unmatched bases: 3.

CDR3 protein: CASSLEAGSYEQYF. The CDR3 DNA reads as TGCGCCAGCAGCTTGGAAGCAGGATCCTACGAGCAGTACTTC. The chain employs TRBV5-1 and TRBJ2-7; no clear D gene. Germline CDR1 and CDR2: SGHRS and YFSETQ. This CDR3 has 14 residues. The V end lost 0 bases, the J end lost 1 base, and 8 bases lay between the germline ends.

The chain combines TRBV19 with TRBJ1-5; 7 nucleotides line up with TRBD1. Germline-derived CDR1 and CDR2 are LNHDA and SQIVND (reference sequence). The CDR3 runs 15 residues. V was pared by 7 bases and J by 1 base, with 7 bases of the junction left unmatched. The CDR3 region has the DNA TGTGCCAGTACCTCGGACAGGAGGAGCAATCAGCCCCAGCATTTT. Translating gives CASTSDRRSNQPQHF.

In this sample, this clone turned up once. The CDR3 reads CASGYTGAYNEQFF. The DNA of the CDR3 is TGTGCCAGCGGATATACAGGGGCCTACAATGAGCAGTTCTTC. The chain employs TRBV11-2 and TRBJ2-1; 7 bases map to TRBD1. The germline CDR1 and CDR2 sequences are SGHAT and FQNNGV. V trimming: 8 bases; J trimming: 2 bases; junction bases outside the gene matches: 6. CDR3 size: 14 residues. The variable domain in full, with the rest retrieved from reference TRBV11-2 and TRBJ2-1, is EAGVAQSPRYKIIEKRQSVAFWCNPISGHATLYWYQQILGQGPKLLIQFQNNGVVDDSQLPKDRFSAERLKGVDSTLKIQPAKLEDSAVYLCASGYTGAYNEQFFGPGTRLTVL.

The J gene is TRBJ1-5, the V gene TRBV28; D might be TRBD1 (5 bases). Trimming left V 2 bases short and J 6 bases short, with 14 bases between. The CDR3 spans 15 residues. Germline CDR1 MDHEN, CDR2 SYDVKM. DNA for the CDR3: TGTGCCAGCAGTTTAGGGTGGGCAGGGTCTCAGCCCCAGCATTTT. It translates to CASSLGWAGSQPQHF.

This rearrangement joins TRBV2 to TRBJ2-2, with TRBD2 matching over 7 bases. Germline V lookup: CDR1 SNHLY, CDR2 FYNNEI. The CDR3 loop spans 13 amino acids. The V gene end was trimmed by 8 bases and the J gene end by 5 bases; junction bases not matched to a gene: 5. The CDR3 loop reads CASGQGGTGELFF. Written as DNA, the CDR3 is TGTGCCAGCGGCCAGGGAGGGACCGGGGAGCTGTTTTTT.

The CDR3 DNA reads TGTGCCAGCAGCCACGGACTAGCGGGGAGGGCTGGAGAGACCCAGTACTTC. Translation: CASSHGLAGRAGETQYF. This chain links TRBV5-4 with TRBJ2-5, with TRBD2 matching over 12 bases. Looked up from germline, CDR1 is SGHNT and CDR2 is YYREEE (reference sequence). This CDR3 spans 17 amino acids. V shed 4 bases, J shed 4 bases, and the junction held 11 bases outside the gene matches.

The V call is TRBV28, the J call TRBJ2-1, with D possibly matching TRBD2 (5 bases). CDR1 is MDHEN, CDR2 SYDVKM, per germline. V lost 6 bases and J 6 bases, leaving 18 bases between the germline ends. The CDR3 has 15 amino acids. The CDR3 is CASRTVDSRANEQFF. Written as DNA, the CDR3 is TGTGCCAGCAGGACCGTGGACTCCCGTGCCAATGAGCAGTTCTTC. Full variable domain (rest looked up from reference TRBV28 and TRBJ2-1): DVKVTQSSRYLVKRTGEKVFLECVQDMDHENMFWYRQDPGLGLRLIYFSYDVKMKEKGDIPEGYSVSREKKERFSLILESASTNQTSMYLCASRTVDSRANEQFFGPGTRLTVL.